This TCR beta chain originates from a study of radiotherapy plus CTLA-4 blockade in lung cancer. Profiled with immunoSEQ multiplex PCR; TCRdb holds only in-frame clones, not every one. This repertoire shows about 54,000 clones, 65% to 85% found once; its top ten account for around 3.2%. General study findings and limits: Early blood T cell clone dynamics, with interferon-beta, were reported to best predict response.

CDR1 is MNHEY and CDR2 is SMNVEV in the germline V gene (reference sequence). This CDR3 is 15 amino acids long. Trimming left V 6 bases short and J 3 bases short, with 14 bases between. Turning to this clone: No antigen is known for it.

This clonotype originated in a human donor with non-small cell lung cancer who had a partial response to radiotherapy plus ipilimumab. The specimen was peripheral blood, collected from a patient treated with radiotherapy plus ipilimumab. This rearrangement joins TRBV27 to TRBJ1-4, with TRBD1 as a possible D gene (5 bases). The CDR3 DNA reads TGTGCCAGCAGAGCCTTGACAGTCCCTAATGAAAAACTGTTTTTT. Residues: CASRALTVPNEKLFF.